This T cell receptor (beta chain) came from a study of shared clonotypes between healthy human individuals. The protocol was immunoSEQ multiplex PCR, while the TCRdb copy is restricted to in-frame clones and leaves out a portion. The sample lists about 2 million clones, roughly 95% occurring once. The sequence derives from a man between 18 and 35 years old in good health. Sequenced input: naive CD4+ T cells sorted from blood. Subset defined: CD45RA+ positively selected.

In DNA form, the CDR3 reads TGTGCCAGCAGTGCTAGCGGAGGGTACAATGAGCAGTTCTTC. Its protein is CASSASGGYNEQFF. The chain combines TRBV2 with TRBJ2-1; TRBD2 matches 7 bases. Germline trimming cut 4 bases from V and 4 bases from J; bases unmatched to any gene: 4. Germline V CDR1 and CDR2: SNHLY, FYNNEI. The CDR3 covers 14 residues. The full variable domain, completed using reference TRBV2 and TRBJ2-1, is EPEVTQTPSHQVTQMGQEVILRCVPISNHLYFYWYRQILGQKVEFLVSFYNNEISEKSEIFDDQFSVERPDGSNFTLKIRSTKLEDSAMYFCASSASGGYNEQFFGPGTRLTVL.